Shown below are 5 T cell receptor beta chains from a single sample sequenced in a study of T-cell memory formation after mild COVID-19. TCRdb redid the calling of the 5' RACE reads with MiXCR, one entry per CDR3 protein. Of about 560,000 distinct CDR3 sequences in the sample, 17% were seen once. The material sequenced was PBMCs or a T cell subset sorted from them (not recorded which). These receptors all stem from an adult woman who had mild COVID-19 (a few samples of this study predate the infection). Cell type and time point are not known.

This clonotype has a handful of counts. V and J are TRBV29-1 and TRBJ2-7; TRBD1 agrees at 9 bases. Germline CDR1 is SQVTM and CDR2 is ANQGSEA. V lost 6 bases, J lost 2 bases, and 8 bases stayed unmatched. The CDR3 spans 14 residues. The CDR3 nucleotides are TGCAGCGTGCGCGCCGGGACAGGGCCCTACGAGCAGTACTTC. Protein sequence: CSVRAGTGPYEQYF.

This clonotype was seen a few times. V is TRBV7-2 and J is TRBJ2-2; D is perhaps TRBD1 (5 bases). The CDR3 is 13 amino acids. The germline gives CDR1 SGHTA, CDR2 FQGNSA. V dropped 2 bases and J dropped 6 bases, with 7 bases sitting between them. The CDR3 spells CASSLSRAGELFF. The DNA of the CDR3 is TGTGCCAGCAGCTTAAGCAGGGCCGGGGAGCTGTTTTTT.

This clonotype was seen repeatedly, ten times or more. This chain uses TRBV7-6 with TRBJ2-1; 7 nucleotides agree with TRBD2. Germline CDR1 SGHVS, CDR2 FNYEAQ. This CDR3 is 13 amino acids long. J was trimmed by 7 bases and V by 4 bases; bases with no gene match: 4. This CDR3 is CASSSLGGNEQFF. CDR3 coding DNA: TGTGCCAGCAGCTCCCTCGGGGGGAATGAGCAGTTCTTC.

This clonotype has just a few counts. The chain carries TRBV7-3 and TRBJ2-3; a weak D match, TRBD1 (5 bases). The CDR3 has 13 residues. The V gene lost 1 base and the J gene lost 9 bases, with 11 bases spanning the gap. The V gene's germline CDR1 is SGHTA and CDR2 FQGTGA. DNA for the CDR3: TGTGCCAGCAGCTTAAAAGGGGCGGACACGCAGTATTTT. The encoded protein is CASSLKGADTQYF.

V gene TRBV7-2 combines with J gene TRBJ2-2, with 11 bases that match TRBD2. The CDR3 sequence is 15 residues long. The ends lost 7 bases at V and 8 bases at J; junction bases unmatched: 9. Germline V gene sequence: CDR1 SGHTA, CDR2 FQGNSA. Here the CDR3 reads CASTYSGRASGELFF. The CDR3 DNA sequence: TGTGCCAGCACCTATAGCGGGAGGGCGTCGGGGGAGCTGTTTTTT. Complete variable domain (other parts from reference TRBV7-2 and TRBJ2-2): GAGVSQSPSNKVTEKGKDVELRCDPISGHTALYWYRQSLGQGLEFLIYFQGNSAPDKSGLPSDRFSAERTGGSVSTLTIQRTQQEDSAVYLCASTYSGRASGELFFGEGSRLTVL.